This T cell receptor (beta chain) emerged from a study of regulatory T cells in long-lasting Graves disease. Ten or more counts support this clonotype. CDR3 length: 15 residues. The V end was cut by 2 bases, the J end by 1 base, with 11 bases between. CDR1 is MNHEY and CDR2 is SVGAGI in the germline V gene. Indicated time point: newly diagnosed GD, antithyroid drugs for less than 3 months. PBMC RNA served as the TCR library source. TCR beta libraries were built with iRepertoire HTBI primers and Arm-PCR of CDR3 regions. Via MiXCR, TCRdb re-called the multiplex PCR reads, giving one row per CDR3 protein. The sample lists about 400,000 distinct CDR3 sequences, 15% to 18% occurring once.

Specimen: peripheral blood mononuclear cells (PBMCs), collected at new diagnosis, from a patient treated with antithyroid drugs. This chain joins TRBV6-5 and TRBJ1-2; D gene ambiguous. The source of this sequence is a female donor with Graves disease. CDR3 region: CASSYLAGSNYGYTF. CDR3 in DNA: TGTGCCAGCAGTTACCTCGCCGGAAGTAACTATGGCTACACCTTC.